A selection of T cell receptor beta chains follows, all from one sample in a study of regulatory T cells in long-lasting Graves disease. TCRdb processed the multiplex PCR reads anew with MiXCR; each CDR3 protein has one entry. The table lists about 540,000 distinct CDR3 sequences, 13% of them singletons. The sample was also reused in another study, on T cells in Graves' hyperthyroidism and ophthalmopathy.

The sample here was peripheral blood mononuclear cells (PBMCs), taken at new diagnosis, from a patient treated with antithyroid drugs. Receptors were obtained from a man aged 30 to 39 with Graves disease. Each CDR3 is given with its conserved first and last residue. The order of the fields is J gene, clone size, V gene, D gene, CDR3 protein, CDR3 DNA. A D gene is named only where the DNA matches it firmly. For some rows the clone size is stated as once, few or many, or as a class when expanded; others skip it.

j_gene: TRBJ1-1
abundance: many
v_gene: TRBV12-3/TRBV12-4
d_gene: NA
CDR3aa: CASTVGLNTEAFF
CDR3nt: TGTGCCAGCACGGTCGGCCTTAACACTGAAGCTTTCTTT

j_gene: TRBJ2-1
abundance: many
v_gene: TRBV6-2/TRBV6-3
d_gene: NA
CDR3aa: CASSYEDRDNEQFF
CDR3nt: TGTGCCAGCAGTTATGAGGACAGAGACAATGAGCAGTTCTTC

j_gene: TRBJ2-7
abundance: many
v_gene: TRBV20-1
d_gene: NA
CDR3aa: CSARGGGGALNEQYF
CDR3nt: TGCAGTGCTAGAGGGGGAGGGGGGGCGCTCAACGAGCAGTACTTC

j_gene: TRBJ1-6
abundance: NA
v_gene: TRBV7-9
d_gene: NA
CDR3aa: CASSSWGALRNSPLHF
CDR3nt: TGTGCCAGCAGCTCGTGGGGGGCCCTTAGAAATTCACCCCTCCACTTT

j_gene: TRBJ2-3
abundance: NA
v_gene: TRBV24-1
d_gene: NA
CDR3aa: CATSDFAVTDTQYF
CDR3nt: TGTGCCACCAGTGATTTCGCGGTCACAGATACGCAGTATTTT

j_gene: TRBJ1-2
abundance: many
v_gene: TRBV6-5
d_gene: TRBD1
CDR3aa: CASSYGQGQDYTF
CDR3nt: TGTGCCAGCAGTTACGGACAGGGACAAGACTACACCTTC

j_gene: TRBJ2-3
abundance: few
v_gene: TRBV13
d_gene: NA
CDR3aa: CASSLVLKPDTQYF
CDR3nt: TGTGCCAGCAGCTTAGTGCTGAAGCCAGATACGCAGTATTTT

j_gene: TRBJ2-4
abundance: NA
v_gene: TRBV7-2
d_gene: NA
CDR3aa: CASSPYGSSGAKNIQYF
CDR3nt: TGTGCCAGCAGCCCATACGGGTCCTCGGGGGCCAAAAACATTCAGTACTTC

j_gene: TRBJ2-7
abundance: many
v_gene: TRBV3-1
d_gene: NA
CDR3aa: CATKPGASGTYEQYF
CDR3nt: TGTGCCACCAAACCAGGGGCTAGCGGCACCTACGAGCAGTACTTC

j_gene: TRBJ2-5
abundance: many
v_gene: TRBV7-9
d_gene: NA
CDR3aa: CASSSGRDKETQYF
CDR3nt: TGTGCCAGCAGCTCGGGACGGGATAAAGAGACCCAGTACTTC

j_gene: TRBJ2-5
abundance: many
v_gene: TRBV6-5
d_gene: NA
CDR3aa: CASSYNSPQETQYF
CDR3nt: TGTGCCAGCAGTTACAACAGCCCCCAAGAGACCCAGTACTTC

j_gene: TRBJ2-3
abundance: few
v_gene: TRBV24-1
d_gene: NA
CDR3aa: CATKSATDTQYF
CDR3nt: TGTGCCACCAAATCGGCCACAGATACGCAGTATTTT

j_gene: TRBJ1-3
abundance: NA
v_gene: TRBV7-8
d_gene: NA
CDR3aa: CASSLDRGNTIYF
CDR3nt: TGTGCCAGCAGCTTAGACCGTGGAAACACCATATATTTT

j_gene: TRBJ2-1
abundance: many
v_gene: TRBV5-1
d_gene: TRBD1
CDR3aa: CASSPGTGLRDEQFF
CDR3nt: TGCGCCAGCAGCCCAGGGACAGGCCTACGTGACGAGCAGTTCTTC

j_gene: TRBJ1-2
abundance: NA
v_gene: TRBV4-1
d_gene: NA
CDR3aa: CASSHTGTYYGYTF
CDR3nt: TGCGCCAGCAGCCACACCGGGACTTACTATGGCTACACCTTC

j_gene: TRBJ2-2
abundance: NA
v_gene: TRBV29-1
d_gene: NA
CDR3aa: CSVGEGVNTGELFF
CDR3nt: TGCAGCGTTGGGGAGGGGGTCAACACCGGGGAGCTGTTTTTT

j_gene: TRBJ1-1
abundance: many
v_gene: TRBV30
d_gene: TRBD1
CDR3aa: CAWTGGLGNTEAFF
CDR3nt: TGTGCCTGGACAGGGGGCTTGGGGAACACTGAAGCTTTCTTT

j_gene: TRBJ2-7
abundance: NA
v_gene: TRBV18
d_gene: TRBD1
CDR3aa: CASSPGQVNEQYF
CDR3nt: TGTGCCAGCTCACCGGGACAGGTAAACGAGCAGTACTTC

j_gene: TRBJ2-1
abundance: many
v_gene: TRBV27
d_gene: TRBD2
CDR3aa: CASSPQTSGSGEQFF
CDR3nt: TGTGCCAGCAGTCCCCAGACTAGCGGGAGTGGTGAGCAGTTCTTC

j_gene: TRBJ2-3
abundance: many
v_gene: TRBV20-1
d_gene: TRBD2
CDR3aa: CSASSGRAFGDTQYF
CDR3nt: TGCAGTGCTTCTAGCGGGAGGGCCTTTGGAGATACGCAGTATTTT

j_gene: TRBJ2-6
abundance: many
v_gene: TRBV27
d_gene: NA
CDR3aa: CASSIASSGANVLTF
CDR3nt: TGTGCCAGCTCCATCGCCAGCTCTGGGGCCAACGTCCTGACTTTC

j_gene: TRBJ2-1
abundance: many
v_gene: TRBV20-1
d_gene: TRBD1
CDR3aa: CSARGVDRVTNEQFF
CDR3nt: TGCAGTGCTAGAGGGGTGGACAGGGTGACCAATGAGCAGTTCTTC

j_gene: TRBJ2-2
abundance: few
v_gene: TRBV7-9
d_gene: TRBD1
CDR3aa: CASSEPGQGRTGELFF
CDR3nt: TGTGCCAGCAGCGAACCGGGACAGGGGCGCACCGGGGAGCTGTTTTTT

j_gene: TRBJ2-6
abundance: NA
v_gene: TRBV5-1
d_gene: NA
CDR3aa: CASSLGASSGANVLTF
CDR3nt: TGCGCCAGCAGCTTGGGGGCCAGCTCTGGGGCCAACGTCCTGACTTTC

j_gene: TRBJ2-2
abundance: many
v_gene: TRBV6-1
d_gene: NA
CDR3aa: CASSLGVGQNTGELFF
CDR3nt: TGTGCCAGCAGTCTAGGGGTGGGGCAAAACACCGGGGAGCTGTTTTTT

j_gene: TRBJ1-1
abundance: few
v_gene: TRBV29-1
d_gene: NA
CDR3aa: CSGSGTEAFF
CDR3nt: TGCAGCGGGTCAGGCACTGAAGCTTTCTTT

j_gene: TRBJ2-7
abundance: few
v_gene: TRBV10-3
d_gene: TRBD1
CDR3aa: CAISTGGDYEQYF
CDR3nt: TGTGCCATCAGCACAGGGGGCGACTACGAGCAGTACTTC

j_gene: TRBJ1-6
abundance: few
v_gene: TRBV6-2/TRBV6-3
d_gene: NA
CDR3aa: CASSYLEDSPLHF
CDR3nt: TGTGCCAGCAGTTACCTCGAGGATTCACCCCTCCACTTT

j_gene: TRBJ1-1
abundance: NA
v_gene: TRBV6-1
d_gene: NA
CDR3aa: CASSEFVGGDTEAFF
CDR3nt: TGTGCCAGCAGTGAATTCGTTGGAGGGGACACTGAAGCTTTCTTT

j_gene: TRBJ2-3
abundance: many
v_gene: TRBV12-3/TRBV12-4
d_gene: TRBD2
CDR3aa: CASSPTESLAGGTDTQYF
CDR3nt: TGTGCCAGCAGCCCTACCGAGTCACTAGCGGGAGGCACAGATACGCAGTATTTT

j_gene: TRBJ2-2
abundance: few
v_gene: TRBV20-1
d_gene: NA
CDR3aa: CSAGARSRELFF
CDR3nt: TGCAGTGCTGGGGCTCGGAGCCGGGAGCTGTTTTTT

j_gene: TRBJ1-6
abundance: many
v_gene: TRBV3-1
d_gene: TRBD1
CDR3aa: CASSRTGDNSPLHF
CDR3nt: TGTGCCAGCAGTCGGACAGGGGATAATTCACCCCTCCACTTT

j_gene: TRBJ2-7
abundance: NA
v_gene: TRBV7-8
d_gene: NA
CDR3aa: CASSRDTGYYEQYF
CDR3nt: TGTGCCAGCAGCCGGGATACAGGTTACTACGAGCAGTACTTC

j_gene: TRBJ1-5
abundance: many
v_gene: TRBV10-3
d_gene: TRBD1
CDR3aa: CAIDRDGNQPQHF
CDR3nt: TGTGCCATCGACAGGGATGGCAATCAGCCCCAGCATTTT

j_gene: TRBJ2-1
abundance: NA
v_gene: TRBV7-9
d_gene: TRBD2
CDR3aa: CASSLAVSGTSYNEQFF
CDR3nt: TGTGCCAGCAGCTTGGCGGTGAGCGGGACGTCCTACAATGAGCAGTTCTTC

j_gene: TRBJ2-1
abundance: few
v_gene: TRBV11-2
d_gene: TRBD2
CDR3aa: CASSLVALAGGRDEQFF
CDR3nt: TGTGCCAGCAGCTTAGTTGCACTAGCGGGAGGGCGGGATGAGCAGTTCTTC

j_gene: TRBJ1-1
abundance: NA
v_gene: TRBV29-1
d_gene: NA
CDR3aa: CSVPGLLNTEAFF
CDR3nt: TGCAGCGTGCCGGGACTCTTGAACACTGAAGCTTTCTTT

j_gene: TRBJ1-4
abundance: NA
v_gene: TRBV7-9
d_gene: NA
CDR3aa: CASSFLRGAGEKLFF
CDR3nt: TGTGCCAGCAGCTTTTTAAGGGGCGCGGGTGAAAAACTGTTTTTT

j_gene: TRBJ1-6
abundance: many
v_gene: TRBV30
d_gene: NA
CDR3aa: CAWSGLHSPLHF
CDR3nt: TGTGCCTGGAGCGGACTCCATTCACCCCTCCACTTT

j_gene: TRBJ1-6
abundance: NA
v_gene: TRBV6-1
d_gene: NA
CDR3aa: CASRVGQNSPLHF
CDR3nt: TGTGCCAGCAGAGTTGGACAGAATTCACCCCTCCACTTT

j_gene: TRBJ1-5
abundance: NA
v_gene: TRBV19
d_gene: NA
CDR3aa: CASSIEAGHQPQHF
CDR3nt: TGTGCCAGTAGTATAGAGGCAGGGCATCAGCCCCAGCATTTT

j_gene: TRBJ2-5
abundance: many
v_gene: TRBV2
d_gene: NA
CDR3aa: CAGVPGYQETQYF
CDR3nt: TGTGCCGGAGTTCCGGGCTACCAAGAGACCCAGTACTTC

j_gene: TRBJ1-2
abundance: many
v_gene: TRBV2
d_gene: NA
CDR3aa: CAGNPGVGFGYTF
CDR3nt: TGTGCCGGCAACCCAGGGGTCGGGTTTGGCTACACCTTC

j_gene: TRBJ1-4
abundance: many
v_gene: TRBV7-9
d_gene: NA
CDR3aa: CASSAGAHLFF
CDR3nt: TGTGCCAGCAGCGCGGGGGCTCATCTGTTTTTT

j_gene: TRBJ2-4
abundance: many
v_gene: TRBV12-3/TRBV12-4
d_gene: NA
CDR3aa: CASSLGGGGNIQYF
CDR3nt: TGTGCCAGCAGTTTGGGAGGGGGTGGAAACATTCAGTACTTC

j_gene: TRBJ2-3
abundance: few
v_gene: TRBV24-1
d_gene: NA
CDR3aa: CATSDASGGTDTQYF
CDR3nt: TGTGCCACCAGTGACGCTTCGGGCGGCACAGATACGCAGTATTTT

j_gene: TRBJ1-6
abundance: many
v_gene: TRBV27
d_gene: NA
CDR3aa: CASSLQALGSPLHF
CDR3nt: TGTGCCAGCAGTTTACAGGCGCTCGGTTCACCCCTCCACTTT

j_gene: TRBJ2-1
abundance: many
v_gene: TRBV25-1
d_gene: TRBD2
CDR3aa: CASKLTSGRQFF
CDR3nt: TGTGCCAGCAAGCTGACTAGCGGGAGGCAGTTCTTC